This paragraph reports one TCR beta chain. Some clones are missing from TCRdb's copy, which holds only in-frame ones; the method was immunoSEQ multiplex PCR. The table has about 60,000 clones, approximately 93% seen once. This sample is drawn from a study of T cell changes during pregnancy in multiple sclerosis. Germline-derived CDR1 and CDR2 are SGDLS and YYNGEE. The V and J ends lost 4 bases and 2 bases respectively, with 14 bases between them. CDR3 length: 15 amino acids. Source: CD8+ T cells from peripheral blood mononuclear cells, taken in the second trimester of pregnancy. The chain has TRBV9 and TRBJ2-3; D is possibly TRBD2 (6 bases). The source of this sequence is a female donor with multiple sclerosis, enrolled in a pregnancy study. The DNA for the CDR3 is TGTGCCAGCAGCCCTTCGGGCGGGGTCACAGATACGCAGTATTTT. Translated, it gives CASSPSGGVTDTQYF.